This TCR beta chain is from a study of blood T cell repertoires in COVID-19. Across the whole study: The analysed material was cDNA or gDNA that came from T cells, B-cell-depleted T cells, or PBMCs.

How the authors handled the data: How many nucleated cells were present was estimated from reference gene primer amplification. Assay: immunoSEQ multiplex PCR; the TCRdb copy retains only in-frame clones and omits some. From that table come the V and J calls and clone size; the DNA was used to work out D and trimming. In the table there are fewer than 300,000 clones, roughly 90% of which are singletons. The study recruited people aged roughly 18 to 100 years across about two dozen US areas. The TCR originated in a woman aged 25 to 39 who had recovered from COVID-19. Sequenced sample: PBMCs or T cells enriched from blood (not recorded which).

The CDR3 sequence is CASSYGQGSPTEGYTF. The CDR3 region has the DNA TGTGCCAGCAGTTACGGCCAGGGATCCCCAACGGAAGGCTACACCTTC. The rearrangement links TRBV6-5 to TRBJ1-2; weak D call: TRBD1 (5 bases). The CDR3 extends over 16 amino acids. Trimming took off 2 bases at V and 8 bases at J, with 21 bases between the two ends. Germline values: CDR1 MNHEY, CDR2 SVGAGI.